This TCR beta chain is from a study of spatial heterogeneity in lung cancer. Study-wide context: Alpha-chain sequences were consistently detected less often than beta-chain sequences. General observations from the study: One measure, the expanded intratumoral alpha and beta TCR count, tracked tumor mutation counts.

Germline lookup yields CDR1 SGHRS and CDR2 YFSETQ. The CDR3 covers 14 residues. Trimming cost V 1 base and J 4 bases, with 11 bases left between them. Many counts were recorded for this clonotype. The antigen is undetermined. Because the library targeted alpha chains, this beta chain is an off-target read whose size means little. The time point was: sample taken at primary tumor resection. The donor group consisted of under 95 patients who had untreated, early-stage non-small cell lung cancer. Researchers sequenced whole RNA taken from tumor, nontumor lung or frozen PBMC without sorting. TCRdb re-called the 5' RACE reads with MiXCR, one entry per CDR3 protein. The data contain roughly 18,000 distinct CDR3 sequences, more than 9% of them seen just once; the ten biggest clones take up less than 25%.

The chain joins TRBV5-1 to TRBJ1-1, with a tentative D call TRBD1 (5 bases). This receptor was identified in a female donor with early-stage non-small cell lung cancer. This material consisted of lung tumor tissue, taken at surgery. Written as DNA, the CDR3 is TGCGCCAGCAGCTTGTCCGCAGGGAGCACTGAAGCTTTCTTT. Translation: CASSLSAGSTEAFF.